This T cell receptor beta chain was identified during a study of blood T cell repertoires in COVID-19. Study background: The United States, Italy and Spain supplied acute and convalescent COVID-19 samples. T cells, B-cell-depleted T cells, or PBMCs provided the cDNA or gDNA that served as material.

Sequencing was performed with immunoSEQ multiplex PCR; in TCRdb, only in-frame clones are kept and a portion is missing. The top ten clones hold roughly 3.7% of a sample with roughly 43,000 clones, roughly 88% of them seen once. There are 13 residues in the CDR3. V lost 4 bases and J lost 4, with 11 bases in between. Germline V gene sequence: CDR1 GTSNPN, CDR2 SVGIG (reference sequence). This TCR derives from a human donor in a cohort sampled during active COVID-19. This chain connects TRBV30 to TRBJ1-3; D gene unclear. Sequences were obtained from peripheral blood. The CDR3 sequence is CAWTGREGNTIYF. The CDR3 DNA follows: TGTGCCTGGACTGGGAGGGAGGGAAACACCATATATTTT. Full variable domain (outside the CDR3, taken from reference TRBV30 and TRBJ1-3): SQTIHQWPATLVQPVGSPLSLECTVEGTSNPNLYWYRQAAGRGLQLLFYSVGIGQISSEVPQNLSASRPQDRQFILSSKKLLLSDSGFYLCAWTGREGNTIYFGEGSWLTVV.